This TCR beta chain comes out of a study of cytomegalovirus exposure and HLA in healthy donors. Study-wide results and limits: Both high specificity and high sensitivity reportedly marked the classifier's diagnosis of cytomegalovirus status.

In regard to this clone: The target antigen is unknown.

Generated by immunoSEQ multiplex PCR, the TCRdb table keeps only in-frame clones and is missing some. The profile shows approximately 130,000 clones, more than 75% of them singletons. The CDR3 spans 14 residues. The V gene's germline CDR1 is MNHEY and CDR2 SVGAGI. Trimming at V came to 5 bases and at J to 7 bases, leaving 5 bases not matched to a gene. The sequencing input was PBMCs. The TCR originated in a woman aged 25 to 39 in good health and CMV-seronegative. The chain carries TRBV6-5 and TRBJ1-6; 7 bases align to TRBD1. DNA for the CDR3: TGTGCCAGCAGTCCGGGGGACAGAAATTCACCCCTCCACTTT. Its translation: CASSPGDRNSPLHF.